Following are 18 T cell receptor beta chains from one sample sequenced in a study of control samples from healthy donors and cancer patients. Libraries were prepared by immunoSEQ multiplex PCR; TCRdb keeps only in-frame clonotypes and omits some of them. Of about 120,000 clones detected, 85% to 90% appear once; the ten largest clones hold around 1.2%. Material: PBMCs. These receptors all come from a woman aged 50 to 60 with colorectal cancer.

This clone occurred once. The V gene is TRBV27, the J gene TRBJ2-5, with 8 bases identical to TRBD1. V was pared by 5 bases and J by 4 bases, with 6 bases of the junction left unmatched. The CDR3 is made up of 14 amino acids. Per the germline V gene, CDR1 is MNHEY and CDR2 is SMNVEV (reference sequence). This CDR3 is CASSPGTGGETQYF. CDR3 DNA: TGTGCCAGCAGTCCGGGGACAGGCGGAGAGACCCAGTACTTC.

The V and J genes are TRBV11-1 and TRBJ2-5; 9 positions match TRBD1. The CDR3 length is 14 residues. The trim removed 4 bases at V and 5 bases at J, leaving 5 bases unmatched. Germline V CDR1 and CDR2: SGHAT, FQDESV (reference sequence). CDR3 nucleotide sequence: TGTGCCAGCAGCTCGGACAGGGGACGGGAGACCCAGTACTTC. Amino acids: CASSSDRGRETQYF.

The CDR3 region has the DNA TGTGCCAGCAGACCGGACTTGCCCTCCCGAGGGACCCAGTACTTC. It is translated as CASRPDLPSRGTQYF. The chain is built from TRBV28 and TRBJ2-5, with D tentatively TRBD2 (5 bases). Trimming cost V 6 bases and J 7 bases, with 21 bases left between them. CDR3 length equals 15 residues. Germline loops: CDR1 MDHEN, CDR2 SYDVKM.

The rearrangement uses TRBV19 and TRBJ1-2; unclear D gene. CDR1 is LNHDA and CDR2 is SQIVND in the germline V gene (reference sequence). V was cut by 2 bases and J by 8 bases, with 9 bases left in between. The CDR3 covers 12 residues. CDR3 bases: TGTGCCAGTAGTATATCGTCCTGGGGCTACACCTTC. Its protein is CASSISSWGYTF.

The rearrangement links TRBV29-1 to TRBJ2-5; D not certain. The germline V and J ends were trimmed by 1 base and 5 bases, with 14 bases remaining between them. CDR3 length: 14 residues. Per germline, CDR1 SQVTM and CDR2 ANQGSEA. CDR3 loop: CSVEVGRRRETQYF. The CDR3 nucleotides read TGCAGCGTTGAAGTCGGTAGGCGTAGGGAGACCCAGTACTTC.

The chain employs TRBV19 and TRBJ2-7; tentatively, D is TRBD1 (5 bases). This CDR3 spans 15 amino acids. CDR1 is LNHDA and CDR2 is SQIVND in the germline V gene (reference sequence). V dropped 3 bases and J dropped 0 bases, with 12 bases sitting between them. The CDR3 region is CASSIRGQSSYEQYF. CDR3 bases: TGTGCCAGTAGTATCCGAGGACAAAGCTCCTACGAGCAGTACTTC.

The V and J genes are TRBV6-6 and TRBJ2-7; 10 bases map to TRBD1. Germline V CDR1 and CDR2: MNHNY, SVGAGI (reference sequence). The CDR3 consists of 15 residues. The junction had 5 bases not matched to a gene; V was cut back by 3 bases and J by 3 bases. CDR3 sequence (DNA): TGTGCCAGCAGTTATGGGGGACAGGGGTTCTACGAGCAGTACTTC. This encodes CASSYGGQGFYEQYF.

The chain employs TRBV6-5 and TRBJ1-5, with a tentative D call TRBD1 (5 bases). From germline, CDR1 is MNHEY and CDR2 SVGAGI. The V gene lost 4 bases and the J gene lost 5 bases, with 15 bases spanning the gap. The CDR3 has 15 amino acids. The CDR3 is CASSSDKDPHQPQHF. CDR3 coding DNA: TGTGCCAGCAGTTCGGACAAGGACCCTCATCAGCCCCAGCATTTT.

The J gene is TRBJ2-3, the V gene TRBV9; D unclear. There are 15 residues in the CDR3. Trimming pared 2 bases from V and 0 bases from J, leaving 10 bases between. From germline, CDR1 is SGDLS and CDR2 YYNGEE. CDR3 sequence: CASSVGRMSTDTQYF. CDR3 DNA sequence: TGTGCCAGCAGCGTGGGCAGGATGAGCACAGATACGCAGTATTTT.

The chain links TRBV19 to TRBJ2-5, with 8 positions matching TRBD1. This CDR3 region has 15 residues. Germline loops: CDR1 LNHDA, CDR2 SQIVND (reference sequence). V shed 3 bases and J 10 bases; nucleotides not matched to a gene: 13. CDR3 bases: TGTGCCAGTAGTATTGAGGCAGGGGGCATGGGTGTCCAGTACTTC. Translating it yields CASSIEAGGMGVQYF.

In DNA form, the CDR3 reads TGTGCCTGGAGTACTCCCTTTGAGCAGGAGGAAAAACTGTTTTTT. Its protein is CAWSTPFEQEEKLFF. The chain combines TRBV30 with TRBJ1-4; D is unclear. This CDR3 contains 15 residues. The V gene's germline CDR1 is GTSNPN and CDR2 SVGIG (reference sequence). V gave up 2 bases and J gave up 8 bases, with 18 bases separating them.

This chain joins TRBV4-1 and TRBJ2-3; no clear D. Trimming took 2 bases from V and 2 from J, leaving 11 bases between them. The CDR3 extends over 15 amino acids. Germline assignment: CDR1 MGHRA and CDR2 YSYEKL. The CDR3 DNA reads TGCGCCAGCAGCCAATTTGGCAGTTCCACAGATACGCAGTATTTT. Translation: CASSQFGSSTDTQYF.

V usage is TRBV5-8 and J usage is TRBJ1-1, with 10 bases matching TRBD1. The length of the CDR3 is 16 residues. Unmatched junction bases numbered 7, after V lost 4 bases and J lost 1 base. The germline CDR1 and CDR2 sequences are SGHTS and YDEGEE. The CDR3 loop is CASSRTGGWGNTEAFF. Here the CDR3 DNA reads TGTGCCAGCAGCAGGACAGGGGGATGGGGGAACACTGAAGCTTTCTTT.

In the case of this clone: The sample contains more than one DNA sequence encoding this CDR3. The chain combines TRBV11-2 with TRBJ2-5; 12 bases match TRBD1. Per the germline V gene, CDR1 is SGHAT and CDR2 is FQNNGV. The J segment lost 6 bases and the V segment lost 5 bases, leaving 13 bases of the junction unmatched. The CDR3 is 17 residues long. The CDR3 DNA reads TGTGCCAGCAGCAGGGGTCCGGGACAGGGGGCTGAGAAGACCCAGTACTTC. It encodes CASSRGPGQGAEKTQYF.

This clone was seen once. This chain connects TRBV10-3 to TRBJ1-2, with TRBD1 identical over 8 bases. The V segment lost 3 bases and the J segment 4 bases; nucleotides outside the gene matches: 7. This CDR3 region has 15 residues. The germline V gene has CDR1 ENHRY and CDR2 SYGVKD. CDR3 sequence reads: CAISDSGQGLYGYTF. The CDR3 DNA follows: TGTGCCATCAGTGACTCAGGACAGGGCCTCTATGGCTACACCTTC.

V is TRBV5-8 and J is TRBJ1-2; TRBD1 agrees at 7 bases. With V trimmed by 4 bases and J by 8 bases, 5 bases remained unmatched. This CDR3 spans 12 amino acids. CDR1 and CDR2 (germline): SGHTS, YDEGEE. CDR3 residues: CASSPRDSGYTF. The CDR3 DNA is TGTGCCAGCAGCCCACGGGACAGCGGCTACACCTTC.

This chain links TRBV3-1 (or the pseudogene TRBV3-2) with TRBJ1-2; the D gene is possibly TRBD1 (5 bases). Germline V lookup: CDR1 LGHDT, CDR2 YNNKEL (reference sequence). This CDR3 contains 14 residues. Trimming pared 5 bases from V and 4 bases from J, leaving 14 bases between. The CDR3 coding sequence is TGTGCCAGCAGCGTGGGGGGTGGAGGCTATGGCTACACCTTC. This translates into CASSVGGGGYGYTF.

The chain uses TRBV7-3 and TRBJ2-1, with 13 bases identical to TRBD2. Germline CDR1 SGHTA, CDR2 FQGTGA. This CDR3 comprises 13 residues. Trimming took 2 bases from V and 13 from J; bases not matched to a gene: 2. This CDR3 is CASSLGLAGVQFF. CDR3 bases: TGTGCCAGCAGCTTAGGACTAGCGGGAGTACAGTTCTTC.